Described below is a single T cell receptor beta chain sequence and its context. Its recognized antigen is unknown. At one boundary the junction diverges from the germline segment, which might be a read error. The CDR3 has 14 amino acids, counting the end cysteine and phenylalanine. Of the read, only the CDR3 DNA is kept; its 42 bases are in frame from base 1. Per the germline V gene, MNHNS is the CDR1 and SASEGT is the CDR2. The data are from a study of control samples from healthy donors and cancer patients (dated by TCRdb to the early 2020s). Library prep was done by the immunoSEQ multiplex PCR assay. TCRdb re-hosts the immuneACCESS table, in-frame sequences only. Its copies lack some clones; in the studies checked, an unresolved V gene accounts for under half of them, and the cause for the rest is not known. The sample table contains about 410,000 clones; only one count was recorded for 90% of them. The leading ten clones occupy 5% to 7% of the sample.

The sequence links TRBV6-1 to TRBJ1-2; 5 matching bases give a weak D call of TRBD1. The specimen was PBMCs. The sequence was collected from a middle-aged man with head and neck cancer. DNA sequence: TGTGCCAGCAGCGAAGACAGAAGGAACTATGGCTACACCTTC. It encodes CASSEDRRNYGYTF.